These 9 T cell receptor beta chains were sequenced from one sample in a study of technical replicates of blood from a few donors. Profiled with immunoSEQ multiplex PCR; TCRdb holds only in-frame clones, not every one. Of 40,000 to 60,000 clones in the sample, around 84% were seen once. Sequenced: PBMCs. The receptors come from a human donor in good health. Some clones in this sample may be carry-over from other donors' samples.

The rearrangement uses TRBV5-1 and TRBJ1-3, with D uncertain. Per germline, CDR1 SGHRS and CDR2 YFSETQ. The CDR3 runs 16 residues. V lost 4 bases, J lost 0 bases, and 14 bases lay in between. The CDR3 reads CASSPTPGSSGNTIYF. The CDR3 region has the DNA TGCGCCAGCAGCCCAACACCGGGAAGCTCTGGAAACACCATATATTTT.

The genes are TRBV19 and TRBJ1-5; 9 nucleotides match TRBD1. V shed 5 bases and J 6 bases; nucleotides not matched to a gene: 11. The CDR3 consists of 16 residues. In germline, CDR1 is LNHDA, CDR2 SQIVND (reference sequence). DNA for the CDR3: TGTGCCAGTAGTTCTCTGGACAGGGGTTTCGGTCAGCCCCAGCATTTT. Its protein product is CASSSLDRGFGQPQHF. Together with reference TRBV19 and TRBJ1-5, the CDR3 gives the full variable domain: DGGITQSPKYLFRKEGQNVTLSCEQNLNHDAMYWYRQDPGQGLRLIYYSQIVNDFQKGDIAEGYSVSREKKESFPLTVTSAQKNPTAFYLCASSSLDRGFGQPQHFGDGTRLSIL.

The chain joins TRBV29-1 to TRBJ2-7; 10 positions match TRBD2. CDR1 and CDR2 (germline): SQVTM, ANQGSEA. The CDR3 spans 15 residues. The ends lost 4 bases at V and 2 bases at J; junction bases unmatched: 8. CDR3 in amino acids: CSVVPLTSGTYEQYF. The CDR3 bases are TGCAGCGTTGTGCCCTTAACTAGCGGGACCTACGAGCAGTACTTC.

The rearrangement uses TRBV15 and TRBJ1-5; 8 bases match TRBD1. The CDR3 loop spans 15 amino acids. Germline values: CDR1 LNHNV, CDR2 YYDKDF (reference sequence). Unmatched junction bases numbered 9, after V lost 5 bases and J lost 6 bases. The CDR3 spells CATSPRTGRGQPQHF. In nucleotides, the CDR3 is TGTGCCACCAGCCCGCGGACAGGGAGGGGTCAGCCCCAGCATTTT. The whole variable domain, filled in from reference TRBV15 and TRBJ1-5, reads DAMVIQNPRYQVTQFGKPVTLSCSQTLNHNVMYWYQQKSSQAPKLLFHYYDKDFNNEADTPDNFQSRRPNTSFCFLDIRSPGLGDTAMYLCATSPRTGRGQPQHFGDGTRLSIL.

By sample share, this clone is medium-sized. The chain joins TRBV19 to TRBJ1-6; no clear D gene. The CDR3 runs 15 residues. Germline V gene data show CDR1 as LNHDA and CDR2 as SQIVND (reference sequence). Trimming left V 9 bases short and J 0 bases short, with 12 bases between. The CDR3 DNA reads TGTGCCAGCGATGTGGGGAGCTCCTATAATTCACCCCTCCACTTT. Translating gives CASDVGSSYNSPLHF.

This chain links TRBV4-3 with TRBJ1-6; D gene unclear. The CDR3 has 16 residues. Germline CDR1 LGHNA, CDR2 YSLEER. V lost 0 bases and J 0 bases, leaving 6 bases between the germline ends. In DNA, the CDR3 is TGCGCCAGCAGCCAAGACAAATCCTCCTATAATTCACCCCTCCACTTT. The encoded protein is CASSQDKSSYNSPLHF.

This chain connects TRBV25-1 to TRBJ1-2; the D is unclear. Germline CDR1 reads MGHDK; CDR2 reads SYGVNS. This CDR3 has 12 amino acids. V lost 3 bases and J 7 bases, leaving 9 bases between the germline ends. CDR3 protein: CASSDLGSGYTF. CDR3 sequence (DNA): TGTGCCAGCAGTGATCTAGGGAGTGGCTACACCTTC.

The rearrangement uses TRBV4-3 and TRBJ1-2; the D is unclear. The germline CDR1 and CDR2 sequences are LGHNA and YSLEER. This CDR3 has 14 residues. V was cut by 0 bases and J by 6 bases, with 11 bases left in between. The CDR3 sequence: CASSQDGPVDGYTF. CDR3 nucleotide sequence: TGCGCCAGCAGCCAAGATGGCCCCGTTGATGGCTACACCTTC.

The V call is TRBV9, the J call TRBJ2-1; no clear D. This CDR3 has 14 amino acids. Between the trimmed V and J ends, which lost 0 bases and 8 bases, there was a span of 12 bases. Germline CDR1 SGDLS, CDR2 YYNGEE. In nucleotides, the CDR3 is TGTGCCAGCAGCGTAGATTTAGCTGCGCATGAGCAGTTCTTC. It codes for CASSVDLAAHEQFF.